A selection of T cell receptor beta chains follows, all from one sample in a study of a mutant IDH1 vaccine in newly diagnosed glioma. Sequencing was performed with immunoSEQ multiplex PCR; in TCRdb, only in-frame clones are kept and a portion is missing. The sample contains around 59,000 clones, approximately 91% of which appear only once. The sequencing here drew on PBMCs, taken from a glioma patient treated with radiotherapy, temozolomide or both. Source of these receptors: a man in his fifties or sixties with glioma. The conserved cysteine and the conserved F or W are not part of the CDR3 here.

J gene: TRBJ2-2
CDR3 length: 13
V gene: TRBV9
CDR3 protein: ASSGQGFNTGELF

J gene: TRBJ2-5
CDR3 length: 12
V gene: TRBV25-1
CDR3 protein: ASSDRWLQETQY

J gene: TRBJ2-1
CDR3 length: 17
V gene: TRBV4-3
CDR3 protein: ASSQVIGTSDFSYNEQF

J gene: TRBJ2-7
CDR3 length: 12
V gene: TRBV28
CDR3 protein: ASSLGLAGREQY

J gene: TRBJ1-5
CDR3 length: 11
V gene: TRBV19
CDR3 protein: ASSRQPNQPQH

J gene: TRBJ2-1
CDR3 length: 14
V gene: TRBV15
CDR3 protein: ATSPIAGATYNEQF

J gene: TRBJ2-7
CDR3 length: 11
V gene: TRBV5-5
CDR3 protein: ASQGDRSYEQY

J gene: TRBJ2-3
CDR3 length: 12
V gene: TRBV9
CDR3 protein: ASSVVGSTDTQY

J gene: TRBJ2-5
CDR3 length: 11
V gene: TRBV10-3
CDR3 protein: AISLDRTETQY

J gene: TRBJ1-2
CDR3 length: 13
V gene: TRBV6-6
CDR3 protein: ASSDRDRGHYGYT

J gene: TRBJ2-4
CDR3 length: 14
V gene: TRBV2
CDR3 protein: ASRGGASRDKNIQY

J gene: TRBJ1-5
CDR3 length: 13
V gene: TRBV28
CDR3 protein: ASSLSLQGNQPQH

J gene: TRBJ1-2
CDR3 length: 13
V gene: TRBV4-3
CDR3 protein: ASSQAPGEYYGYT

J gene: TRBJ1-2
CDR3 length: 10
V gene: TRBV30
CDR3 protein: AWGTGNYGYT

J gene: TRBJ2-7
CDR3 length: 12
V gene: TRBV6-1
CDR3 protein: ASIRQGGEYEQY

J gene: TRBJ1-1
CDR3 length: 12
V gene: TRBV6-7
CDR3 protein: ATGGAGAGTEAF

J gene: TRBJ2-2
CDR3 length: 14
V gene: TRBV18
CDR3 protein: ASSPGTAANTGELF

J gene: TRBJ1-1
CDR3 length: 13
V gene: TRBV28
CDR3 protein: ASSEYSGRYTEAF

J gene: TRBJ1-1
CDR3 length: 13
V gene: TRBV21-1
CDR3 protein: ASIRDQGEDTEAF

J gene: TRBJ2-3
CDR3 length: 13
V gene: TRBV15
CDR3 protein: ATSRALRQLDTQY

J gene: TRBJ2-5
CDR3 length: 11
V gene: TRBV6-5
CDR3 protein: ASSYAGKETQY

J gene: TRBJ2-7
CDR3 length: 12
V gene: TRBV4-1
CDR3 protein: ASSPGQGGYEQY

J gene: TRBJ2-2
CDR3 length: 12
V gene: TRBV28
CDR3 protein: ASRGQGWTGELF

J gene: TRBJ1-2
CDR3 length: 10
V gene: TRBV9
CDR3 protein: ASSVEGFGYT

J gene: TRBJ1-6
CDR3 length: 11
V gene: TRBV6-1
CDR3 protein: ASGSGSEVALH

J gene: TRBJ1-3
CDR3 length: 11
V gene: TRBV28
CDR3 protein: ASSGGTGNTIY

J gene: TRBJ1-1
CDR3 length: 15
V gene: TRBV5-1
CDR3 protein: ASSLYTSGGTRPEAF

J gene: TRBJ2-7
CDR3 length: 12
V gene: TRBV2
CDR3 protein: ASSIGGAGYEQY

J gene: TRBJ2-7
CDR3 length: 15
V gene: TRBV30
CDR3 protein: AWRGSGWPSSSYEQY

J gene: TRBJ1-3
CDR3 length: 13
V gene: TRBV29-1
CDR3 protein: SVDSGSGAGNTIY

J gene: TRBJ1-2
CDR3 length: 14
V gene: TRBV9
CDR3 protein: ASSTGDSPSLYGYT

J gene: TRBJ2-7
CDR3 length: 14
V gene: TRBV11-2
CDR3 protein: ASSPIRGQGAYEQY

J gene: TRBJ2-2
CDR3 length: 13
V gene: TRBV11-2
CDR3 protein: ASSPRTVNTGELF

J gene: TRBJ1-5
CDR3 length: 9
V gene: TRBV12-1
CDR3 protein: ASETSQPQH

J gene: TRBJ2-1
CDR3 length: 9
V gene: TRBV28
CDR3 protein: ASSFYNEQF

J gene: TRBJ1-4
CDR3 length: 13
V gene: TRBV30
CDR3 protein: AWSPQALTNEKLF

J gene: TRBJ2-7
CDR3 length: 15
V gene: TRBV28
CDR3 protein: ASSTQTGINQAYEQY

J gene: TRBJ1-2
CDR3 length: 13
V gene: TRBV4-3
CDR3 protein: ASSQDTQANYGYT

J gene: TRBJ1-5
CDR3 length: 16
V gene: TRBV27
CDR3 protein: ASSLLAGAVYSNQPQH

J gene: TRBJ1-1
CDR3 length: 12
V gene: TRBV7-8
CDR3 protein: ASSNRGRNTEAF

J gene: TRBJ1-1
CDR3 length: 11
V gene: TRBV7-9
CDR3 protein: ASSLREDTEAF

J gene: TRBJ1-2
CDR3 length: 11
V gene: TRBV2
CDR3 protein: ASTRAPPYGYT

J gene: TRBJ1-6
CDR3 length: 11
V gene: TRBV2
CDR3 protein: ASGGALRSPLH

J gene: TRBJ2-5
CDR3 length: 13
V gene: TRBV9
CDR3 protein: ASSQNRGAIETQY

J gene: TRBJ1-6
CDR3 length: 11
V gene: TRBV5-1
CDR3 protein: ASRTADNSPLH

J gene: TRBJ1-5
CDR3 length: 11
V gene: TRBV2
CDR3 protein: ASTDRGGQPQH